Only one count was recorded for the clone carrying this TCR beta chain. What it binds is unknown. Donors comprised healthy HIV-negative adults lacking recent acute infections or vaccinations. This specimen comes from a study of shared clonotypes between healthy human individuals. For the study at large: CD4 naive cells filled three plates per donor, CD4 memory three, CD8 naive two and CD8 memory one. Points from the study as a whole: Approximately 5% was the fraction of naive CD4 clonotypes found shared across a few donors.

Replicate PCRs from sorted subsets contained roughly 220 ng DNA, which is around 30,000 T cell genomes. Here immunoSEQ multiplex PCR was the method, and the copy in TCRdb shows in-frame clones only, minus some. The sample lists over a million clones; less than 99% were seen once. The sequencing sample was made of naive CD4+ T cells sorted from blood. The subset here: CD45RA+ positively selected. This TCR came from a man younger than 40 in good health.

The CDR3 protein is CASSRNLKTRGAFF. CDR3 in DNA: TGTGCCAGCAGCCGGAACCTGAAGACCCGAGGAGCTTTCTTT. The J gene is TRBJ1-1, the V gene TRBV28; no clear D gene. The V and J ends lost 6 bases and 10 bases respectively, with 21 bases between them. CDR3 length equals 14 residues. Germline V lookup: CDR1 MDHEN, CDR2 SYDVKM.